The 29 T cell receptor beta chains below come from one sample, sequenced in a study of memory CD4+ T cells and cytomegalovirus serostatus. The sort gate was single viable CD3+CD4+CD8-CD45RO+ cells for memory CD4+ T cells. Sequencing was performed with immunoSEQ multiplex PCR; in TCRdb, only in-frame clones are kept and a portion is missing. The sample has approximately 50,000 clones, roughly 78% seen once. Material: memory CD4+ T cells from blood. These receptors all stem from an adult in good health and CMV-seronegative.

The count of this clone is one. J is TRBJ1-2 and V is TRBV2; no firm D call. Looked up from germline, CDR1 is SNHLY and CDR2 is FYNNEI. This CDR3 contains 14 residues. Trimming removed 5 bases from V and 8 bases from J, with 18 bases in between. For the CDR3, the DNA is TGTGCCAGCAGTCTACACGGTCCCCTGGGGGGCTACACCTTC. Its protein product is CASSLHGPLGGYTF. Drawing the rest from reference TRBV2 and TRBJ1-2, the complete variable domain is EPEVTQTPSHQVTQMGQEVILRCVPISNHLYFYWYRQILGQKVEFLVSFYNNEISEKSEIFDDQFSVERPDGSNFTLKIRSTKLEDSAMYFCASSLHGPLGGYTFGSGTRLTVV.

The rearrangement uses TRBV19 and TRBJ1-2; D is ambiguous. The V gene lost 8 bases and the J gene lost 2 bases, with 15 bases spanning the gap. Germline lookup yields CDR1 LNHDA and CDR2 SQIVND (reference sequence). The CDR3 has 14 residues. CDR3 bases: TGTGCCAGTTCCAATCAAGCGGGAAACTATGGCTACACCTTC. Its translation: CASSNQAGNYGYTF.

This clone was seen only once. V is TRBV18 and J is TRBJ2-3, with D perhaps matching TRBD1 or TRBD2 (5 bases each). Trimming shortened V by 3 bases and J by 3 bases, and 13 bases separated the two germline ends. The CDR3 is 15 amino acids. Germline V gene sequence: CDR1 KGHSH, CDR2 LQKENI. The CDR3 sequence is CASSPGPVDTDTQYF. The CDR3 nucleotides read TGTGCCAGCTCACCGGGACCAGTGGATACAGATACGCAGTATTTT.

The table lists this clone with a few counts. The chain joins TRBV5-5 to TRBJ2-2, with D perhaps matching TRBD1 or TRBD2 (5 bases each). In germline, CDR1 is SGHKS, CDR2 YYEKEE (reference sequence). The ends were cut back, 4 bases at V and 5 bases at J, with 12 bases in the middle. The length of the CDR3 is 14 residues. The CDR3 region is CASSPLWGTGELFF. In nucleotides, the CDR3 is TGTGCCAGCAGCCCTCTCTGGGGGACCGGGGAGCTGTTTTTT.

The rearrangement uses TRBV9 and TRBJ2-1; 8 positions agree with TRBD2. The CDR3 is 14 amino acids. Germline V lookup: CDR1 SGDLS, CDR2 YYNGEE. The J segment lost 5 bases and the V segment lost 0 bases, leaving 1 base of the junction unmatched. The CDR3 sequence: CASSVGSGDNEQFF. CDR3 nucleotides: TGTGCCAGCAGCGTAGGTAGCGGGGACAATGAGCAGTTCTTC.

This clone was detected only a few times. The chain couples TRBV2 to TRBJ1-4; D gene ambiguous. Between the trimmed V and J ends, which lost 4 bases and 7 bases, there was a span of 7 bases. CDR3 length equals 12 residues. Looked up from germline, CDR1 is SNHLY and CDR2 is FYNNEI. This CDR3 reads CASSGGFEKLFF. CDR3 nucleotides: TGTGCCAGCAGTGGAGGGTTTGAAAAACTGTTTTTT.

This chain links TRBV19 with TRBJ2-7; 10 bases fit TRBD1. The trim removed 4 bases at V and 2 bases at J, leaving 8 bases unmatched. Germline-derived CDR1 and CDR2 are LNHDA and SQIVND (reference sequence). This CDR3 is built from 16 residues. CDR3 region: CASSTGQGGVPYEQYF. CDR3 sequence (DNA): TGTGCCAGTAGTACCGGACAGGGGGGGGTCCCCTACGAGCAGTACTTC.

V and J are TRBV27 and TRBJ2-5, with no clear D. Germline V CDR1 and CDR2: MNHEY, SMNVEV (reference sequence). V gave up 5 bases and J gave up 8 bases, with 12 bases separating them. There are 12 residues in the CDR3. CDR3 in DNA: TGTGCCAGCAGTCTTGGCTTAGGAACCCAGTACTTC. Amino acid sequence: CASSLGLGTQYF.

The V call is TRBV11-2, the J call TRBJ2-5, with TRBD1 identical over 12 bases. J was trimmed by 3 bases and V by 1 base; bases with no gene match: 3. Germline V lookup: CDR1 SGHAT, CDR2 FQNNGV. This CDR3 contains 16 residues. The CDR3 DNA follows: TGTGCCAGCAGCTTAGGAGGGACAGGGGGCGAAGAGACCCAGTACTTC. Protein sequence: CASSLGGTGGEETQYF.

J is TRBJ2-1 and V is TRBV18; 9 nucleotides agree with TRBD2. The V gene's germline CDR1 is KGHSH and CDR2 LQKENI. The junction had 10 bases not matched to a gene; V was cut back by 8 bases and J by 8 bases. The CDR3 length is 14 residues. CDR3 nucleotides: TGTGCCAGCAACCGAGGACTAGCGAGCGATGAGCAGTTCTTC. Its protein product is CASNRGLASDEQFF.

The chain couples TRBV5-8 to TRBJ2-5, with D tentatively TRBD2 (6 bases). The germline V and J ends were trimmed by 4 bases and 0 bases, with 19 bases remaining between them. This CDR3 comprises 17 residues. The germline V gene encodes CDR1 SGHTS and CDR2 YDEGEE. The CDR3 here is CASSRGLAGIHQETQYF. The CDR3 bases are TGTGCCAGCAGCAGGGGTCTGGCGGGGATACACCAAGAGACCCAGTACTTC.

Here the CDR3 reads CASSFGQGNTEAFF. CDR3 bases: TGTGCCAGCAGCTTCGGACAGGGGAACACTGAAGCTTTCTTT. The V gene is TRBV7-3, the J gene TRBJ1-1, with TRBD1 matching over 8 bases. Losses at the gene ends were 3 bases for V and 1 base for J; bases not matched to a gene: 1. Looked up from germline, CDR1 is SGHTA and CDR2 is FQGTGA. This CDR3 is 14 amino acids long.

The CDR3 nucleotides read TGTGCCAGCAGCAAAGCCGACACAAACAATCAGCCCCAGCATTTT. This encodes CASSKADTNNQPQHF. The chain combines TRBV21-1 with TRBJ1-5; whether TRBD1, the table's D call, matches the DNA was not checked. TRBV21-1 is a pseudogene segment. The CDR3 totals 15 residues.

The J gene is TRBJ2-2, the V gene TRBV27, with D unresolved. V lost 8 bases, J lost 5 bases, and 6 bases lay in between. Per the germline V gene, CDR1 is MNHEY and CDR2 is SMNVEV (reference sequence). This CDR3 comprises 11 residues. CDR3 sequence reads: CASRRTGELFF. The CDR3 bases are TGTGCCAGCCGTAGGACCGGGGAGCTGTTTTTT.

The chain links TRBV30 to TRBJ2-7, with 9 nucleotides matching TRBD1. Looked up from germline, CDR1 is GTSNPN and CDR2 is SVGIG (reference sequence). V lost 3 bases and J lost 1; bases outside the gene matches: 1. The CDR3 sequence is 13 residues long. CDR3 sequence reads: CAWRTGGSYEQYF. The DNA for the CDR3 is TGTGCCTGGAGGACAGGGGGGTCCTACGAGCAGTACTTC.

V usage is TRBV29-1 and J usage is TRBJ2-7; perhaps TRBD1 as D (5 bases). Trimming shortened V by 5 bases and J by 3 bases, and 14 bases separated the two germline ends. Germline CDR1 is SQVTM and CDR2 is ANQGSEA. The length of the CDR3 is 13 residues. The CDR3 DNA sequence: TGCAGCGTTCTTTTATCAGGGATCTACGAGCAGTACTTC. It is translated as CSVLLSGIYEQYF.

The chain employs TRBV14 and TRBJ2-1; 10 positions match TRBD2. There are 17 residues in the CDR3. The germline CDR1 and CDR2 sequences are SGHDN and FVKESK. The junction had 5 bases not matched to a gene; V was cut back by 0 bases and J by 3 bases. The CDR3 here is CASSQEASGRVYNEQFF. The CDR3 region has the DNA TGTGCCAGCAGCCAAGAAGCTAGCGGGAGAGTCTACAATGAGCAGTTCTTC.

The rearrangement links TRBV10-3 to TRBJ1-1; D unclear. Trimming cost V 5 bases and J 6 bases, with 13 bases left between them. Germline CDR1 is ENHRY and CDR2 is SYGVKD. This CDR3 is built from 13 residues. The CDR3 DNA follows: TGTGCCATCAGTCGGGCGGGTTTTGCTGAAGCTTTCTTT. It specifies CAISRAGFAEAFF.

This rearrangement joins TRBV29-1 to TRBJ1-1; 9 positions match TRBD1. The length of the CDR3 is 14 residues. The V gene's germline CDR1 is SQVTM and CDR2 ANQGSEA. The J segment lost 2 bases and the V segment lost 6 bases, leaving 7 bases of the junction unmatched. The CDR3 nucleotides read TGCAGCGTCGACAGGGGGGCCCCTAACACTGAAGCTTTCTTT. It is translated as CSVDRGAPNTEAFF.

CDR3 residues: CASSQGGLTYEQYF. CDR3 sequence (DNA): TGCGCCAGCAGCCAAGGTGGACTAACCTACGAGCAGTACTTC. This chain links TRBV4-1 with TRBJ2-7; D possibly corresponds to TRBD2 (6 bases). The CDR3 contains 14 residues. The germline V gene encodes CDR1 MGHRA and CDR2 YSYEKL. Deletions cut 1 base from V and 2 bases from J, with 9 bases between.

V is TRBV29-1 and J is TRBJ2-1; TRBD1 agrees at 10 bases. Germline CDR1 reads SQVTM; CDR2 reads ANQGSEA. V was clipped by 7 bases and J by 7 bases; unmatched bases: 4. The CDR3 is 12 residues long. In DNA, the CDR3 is TGCAGCGCCGGACAGGGGGGGAATGAGCAGTTCTTC. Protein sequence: CSAGQGGNEQFF.

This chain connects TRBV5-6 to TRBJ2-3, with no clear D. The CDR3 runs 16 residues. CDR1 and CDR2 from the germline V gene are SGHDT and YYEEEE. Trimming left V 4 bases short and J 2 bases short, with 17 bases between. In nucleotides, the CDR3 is TGTGCCAGCAGCGCGTTCGGGTCCCGACTCACAGATACGCAGTATTTT. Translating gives CASSAFGSRLTDTQYF.

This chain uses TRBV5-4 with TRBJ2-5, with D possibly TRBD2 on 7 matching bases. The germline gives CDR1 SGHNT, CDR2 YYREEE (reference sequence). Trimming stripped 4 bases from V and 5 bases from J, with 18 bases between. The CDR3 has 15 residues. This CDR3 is CASSPRGAVEETQYF. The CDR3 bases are TGTGCCAGCAGCCCTCGGGGGGCAGTAGAGGAGACCCAGTACTTC.

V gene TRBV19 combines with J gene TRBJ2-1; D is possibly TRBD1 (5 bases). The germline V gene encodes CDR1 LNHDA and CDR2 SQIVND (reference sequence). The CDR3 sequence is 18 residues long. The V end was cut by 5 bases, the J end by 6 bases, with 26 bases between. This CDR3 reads CASSSRLDRQKRGNEQFF. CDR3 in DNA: TGTGCCAGTAGTTCCCGTCTCGATCGTCAAAAAAGGGGCAATGAGCAGTTCTTC.

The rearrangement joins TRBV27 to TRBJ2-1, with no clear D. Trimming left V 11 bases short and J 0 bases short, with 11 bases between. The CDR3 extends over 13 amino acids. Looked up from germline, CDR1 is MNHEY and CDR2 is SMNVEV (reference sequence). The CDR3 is CAVRPSSYNEQFF. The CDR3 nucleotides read TGTGCCGTCAGGCCGAGCTCCTACAATGAGCAGTTCTTC.

The CDR3 sequence: CASKASGHFTDTQYF. The CDR3, as DNA: TGTGCCAGCAAGGCTAGCGGGCACTTCACAGATACGCAGTATTTT. The rearrangement joins TRBV2 to TRBJ2-3; 8 positions match TRBD2. Germline CDR1 and CDR2: SNHLY and FYNNEI. V was pared by 7 bases and J by 2 bases, with 8 bases of the junction left unmatched. This CDR3 spans 15 amino acids.

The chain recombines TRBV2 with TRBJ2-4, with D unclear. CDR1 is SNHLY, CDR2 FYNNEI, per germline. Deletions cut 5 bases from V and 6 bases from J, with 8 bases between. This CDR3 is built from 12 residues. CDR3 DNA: TGTGCCAGCAGTCAACACCCAAACATTCAGTACTTC. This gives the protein CASSQHPNIQYF.

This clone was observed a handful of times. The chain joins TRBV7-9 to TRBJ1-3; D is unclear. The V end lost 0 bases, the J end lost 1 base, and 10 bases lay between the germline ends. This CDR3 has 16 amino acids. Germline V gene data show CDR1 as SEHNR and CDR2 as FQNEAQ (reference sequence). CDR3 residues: CASSLALRSSGNTIYF. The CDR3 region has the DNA TGTGCCAGCAGCTTAGCGCTTCGTTCGTCTGGAAACACCATATATTTT.

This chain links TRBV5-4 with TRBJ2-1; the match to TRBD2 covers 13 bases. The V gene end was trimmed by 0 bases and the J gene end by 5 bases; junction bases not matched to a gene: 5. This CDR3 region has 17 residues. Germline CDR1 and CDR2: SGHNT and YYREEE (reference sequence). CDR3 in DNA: TGTGCCAGCAGCTTGGGTACTAGCGGGAGGGGCAACAATGAGCAGTTCTTC. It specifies CASSLGTSGRGNNEQFF.